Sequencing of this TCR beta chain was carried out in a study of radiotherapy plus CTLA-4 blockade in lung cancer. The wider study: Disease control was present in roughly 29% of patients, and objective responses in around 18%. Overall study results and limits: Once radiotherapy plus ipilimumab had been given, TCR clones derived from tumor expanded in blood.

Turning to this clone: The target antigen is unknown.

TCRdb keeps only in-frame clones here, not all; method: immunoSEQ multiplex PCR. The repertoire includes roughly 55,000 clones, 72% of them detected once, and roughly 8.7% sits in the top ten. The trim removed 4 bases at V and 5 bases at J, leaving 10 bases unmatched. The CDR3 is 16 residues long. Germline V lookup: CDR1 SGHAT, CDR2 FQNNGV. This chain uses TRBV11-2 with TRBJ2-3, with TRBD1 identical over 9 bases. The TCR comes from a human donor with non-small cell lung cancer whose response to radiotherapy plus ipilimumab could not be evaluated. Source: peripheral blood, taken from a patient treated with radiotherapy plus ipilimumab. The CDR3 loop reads CASSSTRGQGGDTQYF. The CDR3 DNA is TGTGCCAGCAGCTCAACCCGGGGACAGGGAGGAGATACGCAGTATTTT.